This paragraph covers one TCR beta chain sequence. Time point reported: pre-sensitization, week 0. Noted treatment: therapeutic diphenylcyclopropenone sensitization with weekly scalp DPC. This sample was taken from a study of human T cells and chemical hapten exposure. TCRdb reanalysed the RACE reads using MiXCR and keeps one entry per CDR3 protein. This table holds under 300,000 distinct CDR3 sequences, roughly 7.4% found once. Per the germline V gene, CDR1 is SGHDN and CDR2 is FVKESK. The CDR3 consists of 15 residues. V lost 3 bases and J 5 bases, leaving 13 bases between the germline ends. The sample consisted of whole blood, taken in connection with sensitization to the hapten diphenylcyclopropenone (DPC). V usage is TRBV14 and J usage is TRBJ2-2; possible D gene TRBD1, 6 bases. The clonotype originates from a man between 18 and 35 years old with alopecia areata. Some clones in this sample may be carry-over from other donors' samples. The CDR3 loop is CASSHPGVGTGELFF. CDR3 DNA sequence: TGTGCCAGCAGCCACCCAGGGGTCGGGACCGGGGAGCTGTTTTTT.